Shown below are 7 T cell receptor beta chains from a single sample sequenced in a study of shared clonotypes between healthy human individuals. TCRdb's table, derived via immunoSEQ multiplex PCR, lists solely in-frame clones and lacks some. The data hold over a million clones, with around 82% observed a single time. Sequenced: memory CD4+ T cells from PBMCs. The subset here: CD45RA-negative fraction. The receptors here all came from a man in his late teens or twenties in good health. Some clones in this sample may be carry-over from other donors' samples.

This clone appeared a few times. The V and J genes are TRBV7-2 and TRBJ1-3, with D uncertain. V dropped 1 base and J dropped 0 bases, with 19 bases sitting between them. The CDR3 runs to 19 residues. The V gene's germline CDR1 is SGHTA and CDR2 FQGNSA. CDR3 residues: CASSLGPLRGGRSGNTIYF. DNA for the CDR3: TGTGCCAGCAGCTTAGGGCCCCTTCGTGGAGGGCGCTCTGGAAACACCATATATTTT.

This sequence joins TRBV7-2 and TRBJ1-2, with 7 bases aligning to TRBD1. CDR3 length: 17 amino acids. V shed 5 bases and J 0 bases; nucleotides not matched to a gene: 12. The germline gives CDR1 SGHTA, CDR2 FQGNSA. CDR3 coding DNA: TGTGCCAGCAGCCTTACAAGGGGGCCCCGAGCTAACTATGGCTACACCTTC. Protein sequence: CASSLTRGPRANYGYTF.

This chain joins TRBV6-5 and TRBJ2-1, with 8 bases matching TRBD1. Germline loops: CDR1 MNHEY, CDR2 SVGAGI. The trim removed 8 bases at V and 2 bases at J, leaving 8 bases unmatched. This CDR3 has 15 amino acids. The CDR3 is CASGTGQGPYNEQFF. DNA for the CDR3: TGTGCCAGCGGTACCGGACAGGGACCCTACAATGAGCAGTTCTTC.

This clone was counted only a few times. DNA for the CDR3: TGTGCCAGTGATTCCGGGACAGGGAGACTCTCTGGGGCCAACGTCCTGACTTTC. Its protein is CASDSGTGRLSGANVLTF. The gene calls are TRBV19 and TRBJ2-6; 9 bases agree with TRBD1. Germline-derived CDR1 and CDR2 are LNHDA and SQIVND (reference sequence). This CDR3 has 18 residues. V trimming: 8 bases; J trimming: 0 bases; junction bases outside the gene matches: 11.

This clone was detected only a few times. The genes are TRBV30 and TRBJ1-5; 7 bases align to TRBD1. This CDR3 has 15 residues. The V gene's germline CDR1 is GTSNPN and CDR2 SVGIG (reference sequence). V shed 1 base, J shed 0 bases, and the junction held 3 bases outside the gene matches. CDR3 residues: CAWSDRDSSNQPQHF. The CDR3 nucleotides are TGTGCCTGGAGTGACCGGGACAGTAGCAATCAGCCCCAGCATTTT.

The rearrangement uses TRBV28 and TRBJ1-2, with D uncertain. This CDR3 contains 14 residues. Trimming removed 3 bases from V and 4 bases from J, with 12 bases in between. Per germline, CDR1 MDHEN and CDR2 SYDVKM. CDR3 loop: CASSLVGGSYGYTF. In DNA, the CDR3 is TGTGCCAGCAGTTTGGTAGGCGGATCCTATGGCTACACCTTC.

The CDR3 loop reads CASSLNRGTDSEQYF. In DNA form, the CDR3 reads TGTGCCAGCAGCTTAAACAGGGGGACGGATAGCGAGCAGTACTTC. V gene TRBV7-2 combines with J gene TRBJ2-7; 8 bases fit TRBD1. The V segment lost 2 bases and the J segment 6 bases; nucleotides outside the gene matches: 9. The CDR3 is 15 residues long. CDR1 SGHTA and CDR2 FQGNSA come from the germline V gene.